The rows below give T cell receptor beta chains drawn from one sample of a study of cytomegalovirus exposure and HLA in healthy donors. Sequencing used immunoSEQ multiplex PCR; TCRdb keeps in-frame clones, though not all of them. Seen here are 200,000 to 250,000 clones, 75% to 95% observed once, and the top ten hold approximately 1%. What was sequenced was PBMCs. The receptors shown here come from a woman aged 18 to 35 in good health and CMV-seronegative. Each CDR3 is given with its conserved first and last residue. The order of the fields is V gene, J gene, clone size, D gene, CDR3 DNA, CDR3 protein. D genes are given only for firm matches. Part of the rows lack a size; the others show once, few, many or a class for expanded clones.

TRBV29-1	TRBJ1-2	.	.	TGCAGCGTTCAGAGCACAGGAGGGCAGAACTATGGCTACACCTTC	CSVQSTGGQNYGYTF
TRBV4-1	TRBJ2-7	few	TRBD2	TGCGCCAGCAGCCGGACTAGCGAGACCTACGAGCAGTACTTC	CASSRTSETYEQYF
TRBV19	TRBJ1-2	once	.	TGTGCCAGTAGTATCGCAGTCCTTACCTATGGCTACACCTTC	CASSIAVLTYGYTF
TRBV5-8	TRBJ2-1	.	.	TGTGCCAGCAGTCCGGGACACGCCTACAATGAGCAGTTCTTC	CASSPGHAYNEQFF
TRBV5-1	TRBJ1-1	.	.	TGCGCCAGCAGCTCGGGGAGGGACATGAACACTGAAGCTTTCTTT	CASSSGRDMNTEAFF
TRBV7-9	TRBJ2-3	.	TRBD2	TGTGCCAGCAGCCTCCTAGCGGGAGGGATTGCCGCGCAGTATTTT	CASSLLAGGIAAQYF
TRBV29-1	TRBJ1-1	.	.	TGCAGCGTTGAATCGGGGTTGGTGAACACTGAAGCTTTCTTT	CSVESGLVNTEAFF
TRBV7-9	TRBJ2-1	.	.	TGTGCCAGCAGCTTTACGGTCCAAAGCCCAAACAATGAGCAGTTCTTC	CASSFTVQSPNNEQFF
TRBV19	TRBJ1-3	.	TRBD1	TGTGCCAGTAGCCTCGGACAGGGGGTTTCTGGAAACACCATATATTTT	CASSLGQGVSGNTIYF
TRBV11-2	TRBJ2-1	.	TRBD1	TGTGCCAGCAGCCGAGTTCAGGGGACAGTATACAATGAGCAGTTCTTC	CASSRVQGTVYNEQFF
TRBV29-1	TRBJ2-2	once	TRBD1	TGCAGCGCCAGCGGACAGGGGACCGGGGAGCTGTTTTTT	CSASGQGTGELFF
TRBV15	TRBJ2-7	few	TRBD2	TGTGCCACCAGCAGCGGACTAGCGGGAGTCTACGAGCAGTACTTC	CATSSGLAGVYEQYF
TRBV27	TRBJ1-2	once	TRBD1	TGTGCCAGTAACAGGGGATTCGGATATGGCTACACCTTC	CASNRGFGYGYTF
TRBV29-1	TRBJ2-7	.	TRBD1	TGCAGCGCCCGACAGGGGGGCTCCTACGAGCAGTACTTC	CSARQGGSYEQYF
TRBV11-2	TRBJ2-7	few	.	TGTGCCAGCAGCTTGCGGGGCTCCTACGAGCAGTACTTC	CASSLRGSYEQYF
TRBV18	TRBJ2-3	once	.	TGTGCCAGCTCACCGCGACAGGGCACAGATACGCAGTATTTT	CASSPRQGTDTQYF
TRBV7-2	TRBJ1-4	.	TRBD1	TGTGCCAGCAGCTCCTTAGACGGGACAGGAAATGAAAAACTGTTTTTT	CASSSLDGTGNEKLFF
TRBV28	TRBJ2-7	.	TRBD2	TGTGCCAGCAGTTTTAGGGGGGGACTAGCGGGCCCCTACGAGCAGTACTTC	CASSFRGGLAGPYEQYF
TRBV5-8	TRBJ2-3	.	.	TGTGCCAGCAGCTTGGGTCGGCAGGGTAGAGATACGCAGTATTTT	CASSLGRQGRDTQYF
TRBV15	TRBJ2-1	.	TRBD1	TGTGCCACCAGCAGAGACGGGACAGCCTGGCATGAGCAGTTCTTC	CATSRDGTAWHEQFF
TRBV18	TRBJ1-1	.	.	TGTGCCAGCTCACCTCGGACAGATCCGAACACTGAAGCTTTCTTT	CASSPRTDPNTEAFF
TRBV27	TRBJ2-5	.	TRBD2	TGTGCCAGCAGCGGACTAGCGGGAGCGGTCCAGTACTTC	CASSGLAGAVQYF
TRBV15	TRBJ2-5	.	TRBD2	TGTGCCACCAGCAGAGACTGGGGGACTAGCGCTCTAGAGACCCAGTACTTC	CATSRDWGTSALETQYF
TRBV28	TRBJ1-5	.	TRBD1	TGTGCCAGCAGGGGGACAGGGGTTAGCAATCAGCCCCAGCATTTT	CASRGTGVSNQPQHF
TRBV19	TRBJ2-7	.	TRBD1	TGTGCCAGTAGTACGACAGGGGTCCCCCTCTACGAGCAGTACTTC	CASSTTGVPLYEQYF
TRBV5-1	TRBJ1-1	.	.	TGCGCCAGCAGACGGGAAGGGAGAGGAAGGAACACTGAAGCTTTCTTT	CASRREGRGRNTEAFF
TRBV12-5	TRBJ2-7	once	TRBD2	TGTGCTAGTGGTACTAGCGGGAGCGTCGACGAGCAGTACTTC	CASGTSGSVDEQYF
TRBV19	TRBJ2-3	.	TRBD2	TGTGCCAGTAGTATAGGTATAGCGGGCGTCCACACAGATACGCAGTATTTT	CASSIGIAGVHTDTQYF
TRBV11-2	TRBJ2-3	.	TRBD1	TGTGCCAGCAGCCGCACCGGGACAGCCACAGATACGCAGTATTTT	CASSRTGTATDTQYF
TRBV5-1	TRBJ2-1	.	TRBD1	TGCGCCAGCGGGAGAAGTAGACAGGGATACAATGAGCAGTTCTTC	CASGRSRQGYNEQFF
TRBV5-6	TRBJ1-5	.	.	TGTGCCAGCAGCTTACGCCCTATTGGGAGTCAGCCCCAGCATTTT	CASSLRPIGSQPQHF
TRBV25-1	TRBJ2-1	.	TRBD2	TGTGCCAGCAGTGAGGAAAGCGGGAGGGCGAATGAGCAGTTCTTC	CASSEESGRANEQFF
TRBV5-1	TRBJ1-2	.	.	TGCGCCAGCAGCGTGATCGGGGAGGGTAACTATGGCTACACCTTC	CASSVIGEGNYGYTF
TRBV30	TRBJ1-3	.	.	TGTGCCTGGAGTTCGGGGGGGCCCGGAAACACCATATATTTT	CAWSSGGPGNTIYF
TRBV5-4	TRBJ1-1	.	TRBD1	TGTGCCAGCAGCTTGGTTCAGGGGGCTTTAGGGAACACTGAAGCTTTCTTT	CASSLVQGALGNTEAFF
TRBV5-1	TRBJ2-5	.	TRBD1	TGCGCCAGCAGCCCGGGACAGGGCTCTATCCGGAGAGAGACCCAGTACTTC	CASSPGQGSIRRETQYF
TRBV10-3	TRBJ2-3	.	.	TGTGCCATCAATGCGGACTCTAGCACAGATACGCAGTATTTT	CAINADSSTDTQYF
TRBV6-5	TRBJ1-2	few	TRBD1	TGTGCCACTTTAACAGGGGCAGATGGCTACACCTTC	CATLTGADGYTF
TRBV27	TRBJ2-3	.	TRBD2	TGTGCCACTGTCGGACTAGCGGGAGCAGATACGCAGTATTTT	CATVGLAGADTQYF
TRBV28	TRBJ2-1	once	.	TGTGCCAGCACCCGTAGGAGGGCCACGAGTGGAGAGCAGTTCTTC	CASTRRRATSGEQFF
TRBV5-1	TRBJ2-2	.	.	TGCGCCAGCAGCTTGGTAGTGTCGGGTACCGGGGAGCTGTTTTTT	CASSLVVSGTGELFF
TRBV27	TRBJ1-1	.	TRBD1	TGTGCCAGCAGTTTCCCGGGGGGGGGACAGATGACTTTCTTT	CASSFPGGGQMTFF
TRBV6-5	TRBJ1-2	.	.	TGTGCCAGCAGTTACCATACAGGGTGGTATGGCTACACCTTC	CASSYHTGWYGYTF
TRBV29-1	TRBJ2-2	.	.	TGCAGCGTTGAAGAAATAGTAAACACCGGGGAGCTGTTTTTT	CSVEEIVNTGELFF
TRBV27	TRBJ1-5	.	.	TGTGCCAGCAGTACAGGGTATCAGCCCCAGCATTTT	CASSTGYQPQHF
TRBV9	TRBJ1-3	.	.	TGTGCCAGCAGCACTCTCCAGGCGCTCTCTGGAAACACCATATATTTT	CASSTLQALSGNTIYF
TRBV5-6	TRBJ1-2	.	.	TGTGCCAGCAGCTTCGGACAGACCAATGGCTACACCTTC	CASSFGQTNGYTF
TRBV28	TRBJ2-1	once	TRBD2	TGTGCCAGCAGTAGGGTAGCGGGACGATACAATGAGCAGTTCTTC	CASSRVAGRYNEQFF
TRBV5-1	TRBJ2-7	.	.	TGCGCCAGCAGCTTGCCGACTCCCTCCTACGAGCAGTACTTC	CASSLPTPSYEQYF
TRBV6-5	TRBJ1-5	.	.	TGTGCCAGCAGTATACGGGGGTATAGCAATCAGCCCCAGCATTTT	CASSIRGYSNQPQHF
TRBV6-1	TRBJ1-2	once	.	TGTGCCAGCAGCCACGGACTACATGGCTACACCTTC	CASSHGLHGYTF